These T cell receptor beta chains were read from a single sample in a study of blood T cell repertoires in COVID-19. TCRdb keeps only in-frame clones here, not all; method: immunoSEQ multiplex PCR. The profile covers more than 85,000 clones, with 70% to 85% appearing a single time and around 4% taken by the ten largest. The sample consisted of peripheral blood. Receptors were obtained from a woman between 45 and 60 years old with acute or convalescent COVID-19. Each CDR3 is given with its conserved first and last residue. Each record gives: D gene, V gene, CDR3 length, clone size, J gene, CDR3 DNA, CDR3 protein. The D gene is left open where the match is weak. Clone size is shown for a subset of rows, as once, few, many or a class of expanded clone.

d_call: NA; v_call: TRBV11-2; cdr3_length: 14; clone_size: NA; j_call: TRBJ1-1; cdr3_nt: TGTGCCAGCAGCTTAGTAGGGAGTCACACTGAAGCTTTCTTT; cdr3_aa: CASSLVGSHTEAFF
d_call: TRBD1; v_call: TRBV23-1; cdr3_length: 18; clone_size: NA; j_call: TRBJ2-1; cdr3_nt: TGCGCCAGCAGTCAATCTTTCGGGACAGGGTTGAAATACAATGAGCAGTTCTTC; cdr3_aa: CASSQSFGTGLKYNEQFF
d_call: NA; v_call: TRBV15; cdr3_length: 13; clone_size: NA; j_call: TRBJ1-1; cdr3_nt: TGTGCCACCAGCAGAGATCAGGGCAGTGAAGCTTTCTTT; cdr3_aa: CATSRDQGSEAFF
d_call: TRBD1; v_call: TRBV7-2; cdr3_length: 15; clone_size: few; j_call: TRBJ1-1; cdr3_nt: TGTGCCAGCAGCTTCCCGGGACAGGGCTGGCCTGAAGCTTTCTTT; cdr3_aa: CASSFPGQGWPEAFF
d_call: NA; v_call: TRBV28; cdr3_length: 16; clone_size: once; j_call: TRBJ1-6; cdr3_nt: TGTGCCAGCAGTTTATGGGGCAGGGACTATAATTCACCCCTCCACTTT; cdr3_aa: CASSLWGRDYNSPLHF
d_call: NA; v_call: TRBV4-1; cdr3_length: 15; clone_size: NA; j_call: TRBJ1-1; cdr3_nt: TGCGCCAGCAGCCGAGACACAGGGTCATGGGCTGAAGCTTTCTTT; cdr3_aa: CASSRDTGSWAEAFF
d_call: NA; v_call: TRBV24-1; cdr3_length: 13; clone_size: once; j_call: TRBJ2-1; cdr3_nt: TGTGCCACCAGTGATGGGCCCTCTATTGAGCAGTTCTTC; cdr3_aa: CATSDGPSIEQFF
d_call: TRBD1; v_call: TRBV6-2/TRBV6-3; cdr3_length: 16; clone_size: NA; j_call: TRBJ1-2; cdr3_nt: TGTGCCAGCAGTTACCCCGGGACAGGGGGCGCGAGGGGCTACACCTTC; cdr3_aa: CASSYPGTGGARGYTF
d_call: NA; v_call: TRBV7-2; cdr3_length: 17; clone_size: once; j_call: TRBJ2-7; cdr3_nt: TGTGCCAGCAGCATCTCGTCAGGGTTATCATCGTATTACGAGCAGTACTTC; cdr3_aa: CASSISSGLSSYYEQYF
d_call: NA; v_call: TRBV7-3; cdr3_length: 14; clone_size: NA; j_call: TRBJ1-1; cdr3_nt: TGTGCCAGCAGCTTAGCAGGGGTGGGCACTGAAGCTTTCTTT; cdr3_aa: CASSLAGVGTEAFF
d_call: NA; v_call: TRBV9; cdr3_length: 14; clone_size: NA; j_call: TRBJ1-5; cdr3_nt: TGTGCCAGCAGCGCCCACGGTAGCAATCAGCCCCAGCATTTT; cdr3_aa: CASSAHGSNQPQHF
d_call: TRBD1; v_call: TRBV3-1/TRBV3-2; cdr3_length: 13; clone_size: NA; j_call: TRBJ2-1; cdr3_nt: TGTGCCAGCAGCCCCCGACAGGGGGCTGAGCAGTTCTTC; cdr3_aa: CASSPRQGAEQFF
d_call: NA; v_call: TRBV30; cdr3_length: 13; clone_size: NA; j_call: TRBJ1-5; cdr3_nt: TGTGCCTGGAGTCAGGGAATGGGGCAGCCCCAGCATTTT; cdr3_aa: CAWSQGMGQPQHF
d_call: NA; v_call: TRBV7-2; cdr3_length: 15; clone_size: NA; j_call: TRBJ1-4; cdr3_nt: TGTGCCAGCAGCTTAATGACAAACAGAGATGAAAAACTGTTTTTT; cdr3_aa: CASSLMTNRDEKLFF
d_call: NA; v_call: TRBV5-1; cdr3_length: 13; clone_size: NA; j_call: TRBJ2-1; cdr3_nt: TGCGCCAGCAGCTTGGACAGGGTAAATGAGCAGTTCTTC; cdr3_aa: CASSLDRVNEQFF
d_call: TRBD1; v_call: TRBV9; cdr3_length: 20; clone_size: NA; j_call: TRBJ2-6; cdr3_nt: TGTGCCAGCAGCGCCAGAGCCGGACAGGGGCTCTCCACTGGGGCCAACGTCCTGACTTTC; cdr3_aa: CASSARAGQGLSTGANVLTF
d_call: NA; v_call: TRBV6-5; cdr3_length: 11; clone_size: NA; j_call: TRBJ2-4; cdr3_nt: TGTGCCAGCACAGTGGAAAACATTCAGTACTTC; cdr3_aa: CASTVENIQYF
d_call: TRBD1; v_call: TRBV28; cdr3_length: 13; clone_size: NA; j_call: TRBJ1-1; cdr3_nt: TGTGCCAGCAGTAACAGGGGGGACGGGGAAGCTTTCTTT; cdr3_aa: CASSNRGDGEAFF
d_call: NA; v_call: TRBV6-5; cdr3_length: 12; clone_size: once; j_call: TRBJ2-5; cdr3_nt: TGTGCCAGTTCGCGTATGGAAGAGACCCAGTACTTC; cdr3_aa: CASSRMEETQYF
d_call: NA; v_call: TRBV6-5; cdr3_length: 13; clone_size: NA; j_call: TRBJ1-5; cdr3_nt: TGTGCCAGCCGCCGGGGAGTGGGACAGCCCCAGCATTTT; cdr3_aa: CASRRGVGQPQHF
d_call: NA; v_call: TRBV7-9; cdr3_length: 15; clone_size: NA; j_call: TRBJ1-2; cdr3_nt: TGTGCCAGCAGCTTAGGGGGGGAAGTTGTCTATGGCTACACCTTC; cdr3_aa: CASSLGGEVVYGYTF
d_call: TRBD1; v_call: TRBV29-1; cdr3_length: 14; clone_size: once; j_call: TRBJ1-3; cdr3_nt: TGCAGCGTAAATGACAGGGACTCTGGAAACACCATATATTTT; cdr3_aa: CSVNDRDSGNTIYF
d_call: TRBD2; v_call: TRBV9; cdr3_length: 16; clone_size: NA; j_call: TRBJ2-1; cdr3_nt: TGTGCCAGCAGCGTAGATGATCTAGCGGGGGTCGTCGAGCAGTTCTTC; cdr3_aa: CASSVDDLAGVVEQFF
d_call: TRBD1; v_call: TRBV5-5; cdr3_length: 12; clone_size: NA; j_call: TRBJ1-1; cdr3_nt: TGTGCCAGCAGCGACGACAGGGCTCGAGCTTTCTTT; cdr3_aa: CASSDDRARAFF
d_call: TRBD1; v_call: TRBV6-6; cdr3_length: 16; clone_size: NA; j_call: TRBJ1-2; cdr3_nt: TGTGCCAGCAGTCAAAGGGGACAGGGGGCGAACTATGGCTACACCTTC; cdr3_aa: CASSQRGQGANYGYTF
d_call: TRBD1; v_call: TRBV7-2; cdr3_length: 15; clone_size: NA; j_call: TRBJ2-3; cdr3_nt: TGTGCCAGCAGCTTGTCCGGGACAGGGACAGATACGCAGTATTTT; cdr3_aa: CASSLSGTGTDTQYF
d_call: NA; v_call: TRBV5-1; cdr3_length: 15; clone_size: NA; j_call: TRBJ1-1; cdr3_nt: TGCGCCAGCAGCTTGGGAGGGTCGGGGGTAGGTGAAGCTTTCTTT; cdr3_aa: CASSLGGSGVGEAFF
d_call: NA; v_call: TRBV2; cdr3_length: 14; clone_size: NA; j_call: TRBJ1-5; cdr3_nt: TGTGCCAGCAGCCCGGGACAAAGCAATCAGCCCCAGCATTTT; cdr3_aa: CASSPGQSNQPQHF
d_call: TRBD1; v_call: TRBV28; cdr3_length: 16; clone_size: NA; j_call: TRBJ2-5; cdr3_nt: TGTGCCAGCGCGGAACCCGGGACAGGGGGCTTGGAGACCCAGTACTTC; cdr3_aa: CASAEPGTGGLETQYF
d_call: TRBD1; v_call: TRBV6-1; cdr3_length: 18; clone_size: few; j_call: TRBJ1-5; cdr3_nt: TGTGCCAGCAGTGAAGATGGCACAGGGGGGGACTCATGGAAGCCCCAGCATTTT; cdr3_aa: CASSEDGTGGDSWKPQHF
d_call: NA; v_call: TRBV18; cdr3_length: 13; clone_size: NA; j_call: TRBJ1-2; cdr3_nt: TGTGCCAGCTCGCTTGGACAGAACTATGGCTACACCTTC; cdr3_aa: CASSLGQNYGYTF
d_call: NA; v_call: TRBV6-5; cdr3_length: 15; clone_size: NA; j_call: TRBJ1-2; cdr3_nt: TGTGCCAGCAGTACCGCTTGGCAGGGCGGTTATGGCTACACCTTC; cdr3_aa: CASSTAWQGGYGYTF